Presented here are 18 T cell receptor beta chains from one specimen sequenced in a study of blood T cells in healthy people across ages. PCR was performed a second time for about 7 to 11 cycles using a sample-barcoded 5' primer and a J-beta primer mix. TCRdb analysed the 5' RACE reads with MiXCR anew, one entry per CDR3 protein. The sample carries hundreds of thousands of distinct CDR3 sequences, approximately 49% recorded once. Specimen: blood. The receptor set was obtained from a woman aged 55-70 years in good health.

In this sample, this clonotype turned up many times. This rearrangement joins TRBV11-2 to TRBJ1-2; a possible D gene is TRBD1 (6 bases). CDR3 length: 15 residues. The V gene's germline CDR1 is SGHAT and CDR2 FQNNGV. V lost 5 bases to trimming and J lost 7 bases, with 20 bases between them. The CDR3 bases are TGTGCCAGCAGCCCATGGCAGGGGTTTCCTCCTGGCTACACCTTC. This codes for CASSPWQGFPPGYTF. Filled out from reference TRBV11-2 and TRBJ1-2, the complete variable domain reads EAGVAQSPRYKIIEKRQSVAFWCNPISGHATLYWYQQILGQGPKLLIQFQNNGVVDDSQLPKDRFSAERLKGVDSTLKIQPAKLEDSAVYLCASSPWQGFPPGYTFGSGTRLTVV.

In its sample, this clonotype was seen a few times. The V gene is TRBV7-9, the J gene TRBJ1-2; unclear D gene. In germline, CDR1 is SEHNR, CDR2 FQNEAQ (reference sequence). This CDR3 has 14 residues. V lost 3 bases and J 0 bases, leaving 8 bases between the germline ends. CDR3 in DNA: TGTGCCAGCAGCTTGCAGGCCGCTAACTATGGCTACACCTTC. Translated, it gives CASSLQAANYGYTF.

This clonotype was observed a few times. This CDR3 is CASSLVGRRPPGELFF. CDR3 nucleotide sequence: TGTGCCAGCAGCTTGGTGGGCAGACGCCCTCCCGGGGAGCTGTTTTTT. The chain carries TRBV11-2 and TRBJ2-2; D remains unclear. The germline CDR1 and CDR2 sequences are SGHAT and FQNNGV. V lost 3 bases, J lost 6 bases, and 17 bases lay in between. This CDR3 is 16 amino acids long.

This clonotype was counted many times. The genes are TRBV30 and TRBJ2-7; 9 bases are shared with TRBD1. Germline V CDR1 and CDR2: GTSNPN, SVGIG (reference sequence). The CDR3 is made up of 14 amino acids. After removal of 3 bases from V and 4 bases from J, the junction contained 7 bases not matched to a gene. CDR3 nucleotide sequence: TGTGCCTGGAGCCCCGGGACAGGGACGTACGAGCAGTACTTC. Its protein is CAWSPGTGTYEQYF.

This clonotype was detected only a few times. The chain links TRBV29-1 to TRBJ2-7; tentatively, D is TRBD1 (6 bases). V was shortened by 1 base and J by 2 bases, with 21 bases between the two germline ends. This CDR3 has 17 residues. Germline V CDR1 and CDR2: SQVTM, ANQGSEA. The CDR3 reads CSVEGAPGTPLAYEQYF. The CDR3 coding sequence is TGCAGCGTTGAAGGGGCCCCCGGGACACCCTTAGCCTACGAGCAGTACTTC.

This clonotype was picked up a small number of times. The V and J genes are TRBV28 and TRBJ2-1, with 10 bases lining up with TRBD2. J lost 5 bases, V lost 8 bases, and 9 bases had no gene match. This CDR3 comprises 15 residues. Germline V CDR1 and CDR2: MDHEN, SYDVKM. The CDR3 nucleotides are TGTGCCAGCTGGGGCCCTAGCGGGGGTAACAATGAGCAGTTCTTC. Its translation is CASWGPSGGNNEQFF.

This sequence joins TRBV6-2 or TRBV6-3 and TRBJ2-5; no reliable D call. V lost 8 bases and J 4 bases, leaving 8 bases between the germline ends. Germline values: CDR1 MNHEY, CDR2 SVGEGT. This CDR3 is built from 11 residues. The CDR3 sequence: CASQTLETQYF. CDR3 sequence (DNA): TGTGCCAGCCAAACATTAGAGACCCAGTACTTC.

The chain uses TRBV28 and TRBJ2-5; possible D gene TRBD2, 6 bases. The closer fit of TRBJ2-7 to the DNA end suggests the J call may be wrong. The length of the CDR3 is 16 residues. Germline values: CDR1 MDHEN, CDR2 SYDVKM. The CDR3, as DNA: TGTGCCAGCAGTTTTAACGATATCAGGGAGGCCTACGAGCAGTACTTC. This translates into CASSFNDIREAYEQYF.

This clonotype has just a few counts. This chain joins TRBV20-1 and TRBJ1-6, with 8 bases matching TRBD1. Trimming at V came to 2 bases and at J to 10 bases, leaving 1 base not matched to a gene. There are 12 residues in the CDR3. Germline CDR1 and CDR2: DFQATT and SNEGSKA (reference sequence). The CDR3 nucleotides are TGCAGTGCTAGAAGACAGGGGTCACCCCTCCACTTT. As protein: CSARRQGSPLHF.

This clonotype was recorded a few times. J is TRBJ2-1 and V is TRBV29-1; 14 nucleotides line up with TRBD2. The CDR3 has 17 residues. J lost 8 bases, V lost 4 bases, and 13 bases had no gene match. The germline V gene encodes CDR1 SQVTM and CDR2 ANQGSEA. CDR3 DNA: TGCAGCGTTGGGGTCGCCCTTGGGACTAGCGGGAGCCATGAGCAGTTCTTC. Translation gives CSVGVALGTSGSHEQFF.

This clonotype was recorded only once. This chain links TRBV20-1 with TRBJ1-1, with 9 positions matching TRBD1. V lost 1 base and J lost 0; bases outside the gene matches: 6. Germline V lookup: CDR1 DFQATT, CDR2 SNEGSKA (reference sequence). The CDR3 has 16 amino acids. CDR3 residues: CSARAAGTGMNTEAFF. Here the CDR3 DNA reads TGCAGTGCTAGAGCAGCTGGGACAGGGATGAACACTGAAGCTTTCTTT.

This clonotype turned up a few times. V is TRBV20-1 and J is TRBJ1-1; D perhaps matches TRBD1 (5 bases). Germline CDR1 and CDR2: DFQATT and SNEGSKA (reference sequence). The V end was cut by 7 bases, the J end by 0 bases, with 15 bases between. The length of the CDR3 is 14 residues. For the CDR3, the DNA is TGCAGTGAGCGCGGGGGTTACATGAACACTGAAGCTTTCTTT. Amino acids: CSERGGYMNTEAFF.

The CDR3 DNA reads TGTGCCAGCAGCTTAAGGCAGTACGAGCAGTACTTC. Translated: CASSLRQYEQYF. V is TRBV7-3 and J is TRBJ2-7; D is ambiguous. Trimming cost V 1 base and J 4 bases, with 5 bases left between them. This CDR3 contains 12 residues. Looked up from germline, CDR1 is SGHTA and CDR2 is FQGTGA.

V usage is TRBV29-1 and J usage is TRBJ2-7; D might be TRBD1 (5 bases). Gene TRBJ2-1 matches the end of the DNA better, so the J call may be wrong. Germline V lookup: CDR1 SQVTM, CDR2 ANQGSEA. The CDR3 is 13 residues long. Written as DNA, the CDR3 is TGCAGCGGTAAGATGAGACAGCGCGACGAGCAGTTCTTC. Translation gives CSGKMRQRDEQFF.

This clonotype was observed a few times. The genes are TRBV25-1 and TRBJ2-6, with D possibly matching TRBD1 (5 bases). Trimming removed 6 bases at V and 3 bases at J, with 6 bases between. Germline CDR1 and CDR2: MGHDK and SYGVNS. This CDR3 is 13 amino acids long. The CDR3 region is CASSTGGANVLTF. The CDR3 DNA reads TGTGCCAGCAGCACAGGTGGGGCCAACGTCCTGACTTTC.

This clonotype was seen at least ten times. V is TRBV5-1 and J is TRBJ1-2; D remains unclear. The CDR3 totals 14 residues. V was clipped by 2 bases and J by 3 bases, with 11 bases between them. Germline CDR1 is SGHRS and CDR2 is YFSETQ. The CDR3 loop is CASSFVGADYGYTF. The DNA of the CDR3 is TGCGCCAGCAGCTTTGTAGGAGCCGACTATGGCTACACCTTC.

The chain links TRBV5-6 to TRBJ2-5; D perhaps matches TRBD1 (6 bases). The V end was cut by 2 bases, the J end by 4 bases, with 18 bases between. The CDR3 runs 16 residues. Per germline, CDR1 SGHDT and CDR2 YYEEEE. CDR3 in amino acids: CASSLSKRTARETQYF. Written as DNA, the CDR3 is TGTGCCAGCAGCTTAAGTAAACGGACAGCAAGAGAGACCCAGTACTTC. The variable domain in full, with the rest retrieved from reference TRBV5-6 and TRBJ2-5, is DAGVTQSPTHLIKTRGQQVTLRCSPKSGHDTVSWYQQALGQGPQFIFQYYEEEERQRGNFPDRFSGHQFPNYSSELNVNALLLGDSALYLCASSLSKRTARETQYFGPGTRLLVL.

The gene calls are TRBV20-1 and TRBJ2-5, with D possibly matching TRBD2 (6 bases). There are 16 residues in the CDR3. CDR1 and CDR2 (germline): DFQATT, SNEGSKA (reference sequence). The V end lost 0 bases, the J end lost 1 base, and 15 bases lay between the germline ends. This CDR3 is CSARDRKRRVQETQYF. The CDR3 region has the DNA TGCAGTGCTAGAGATCGTAAAAGGAGGGTCCAAGAGACCCAGTACTTC.